This TCR beta chain stems from a study of radiation and T cells in renal cell carcinoma (dated by TCRdb to 2018 to 2020). About the full investigation: The samples were obtained from a clinical trial, where primary renal cell carcinomas were treated with 15 Gy stereotactic body radiation therapy and then removed by nephrectomy 4 weeks afterward. In total, approximately 55 samples, comprising approximately 26 tumors and around 27 peripheral blood samples, were subjected to TCR beta sequencing. A total of about 3.8 million unique CDR3 nucleotide sequences, encoding roughly 3,000,000 unique CDR3 amino acid sequences, were found across all 50 or so samples. Broad study findings and their caveats: With a single-armed trial design, the study had no way to address how radiation dose or scheduling affects the TCR repertoire. Blood repertoire dynamics were not followed beyond 4 weeks after treatment. Because no pretreatment tumor biopsies were available, whether clonotypes were present in the tumor at baseline could not be determined. Top tumor clonotypes rose in blood from baseline to 2 weeks post-radiation, then contracted by 4 weeks, suggesting transient expansion of tumor-resident clones.

About this clone itself: The target of this receptor is not known. It has no much larger one-base neighbor in the sample; base qualities were not kept.

In the germline V gene (reference sequence), CDR1 corresponds to SGHKS and CDR2 to YYEKEE. The CDR3 runs 16 amino acids, cysteine and phenylalanine included. The sequence is cut down to CDR3 DNA, 48 bases in frame from base 1. The junction carries 14 bases between V and J, which are trimmed by 0 bases and 2 bases respectively. Taken with the paper, the label for time point translates to: baseline pretreatment blood. The sample's treatment or condition, from its label and the paper: 15 Gy SBRT to primary tumor, nephrectomy 4 weeks later. To track tumor-enriched clonotypes, serial peripheral blood was sampled from radiation-treated patients at baseline and at 2 weeks and 4 weeks after SBRT. Every patient's renal cell carcinoma showed clear cell pathology. The QIAamp DNA Blood Mini Kit (Qiagen) was used to prepare genomic DNA for TCR sequencing. The analyses included just those samples that passed every quality control check.

Following the manufacturer's recommendations, the immunoSEQ kit was used to generate TCR beta libraries from genomic DNA. To prepare libraries, a first multiplex PCR with proprietary primers was run, followed by a second PCR that added unique barcodes, and a bead cleanup was done after each round. A kit-provided positive control reaction and a negative control reaction were included in every sample batch. The final libraries underwent checking on an Agilent 4200 TapeStation D1000 ScreenTape, volumetric pooling, and quantification by qPCR. Sequencing was performed on an Illumina NextSeq500 using a MidOutput 150-cycle cartridge, with 156 Read1 cycles, 15 Index1 cycles, and the kit custom primers. The pooled library was loaded at 0.8 to 1 pM, with an approximately 21% PhiX control spiked in. In the source study's methods: The vendor-processed data were analyzed in R, and a clonotype was defined as all T cells that share the same CDR3 nucleotide sequence. In the clone abundance analyses, frequencies were normalized to the 10,000 most abundant clones in each sample. Public T cell clones, which averaged fewer than five per sample, were removed prior to analysis. A difference in abundance of at least 32-fold between compartments was used to define tumor-enriched and baseline blood-enriched clonotypes. A beta-binomial differential abundance model was used to identify clonotypes that were expanded or contracted between blood time points. Tumor-blood repertoire similarity was measured with the Baroni-Urbani and Buser coefficient, and groups were compared using two-tailed Wilcoxon tests in R. TCRdb mirrors the immuneACCESS table, restricted to in-frame sequences. Some clones are absent from its copies; in checked studies, under half trace to an unresolved V gene, and the reason for the others is unknown. The V and J calls and clone size come from that table; D and trimming were worked out from the DNA. The sample records 100,000 to 150,000 clones, about four fifths of which are singletons. About 3% of the sample lies in the top ten.

The sequence is built from TRBV5-5 and TRBJ1-1; a weak D assignment points to TRBD1 (5 bases agree). The starting material was blood, obtained from a patient whose treatment included radiotherapy and nephrectomy. This receptor was obtained from a woman between 55 and 75 years old with renal cell carcinoma. The CDR3 region has the sequence CASSLAAGLGNTEAFF. The nucleotide sequence reads TGTGCCAGCAGCTTGGCCGCGGGACTGGGTAACACTGAAGCTTTCTTT. Beyond the CDR3, the reference TRBV5-5 and TRBJ1-1 genes provide the residues; the full variable domain reads: DAGVTQSPTHLIKTRGQQVTLRCSPISGHKSVSWYQQVLGQGPQFIFQYYEKEERGRGNFPDRFSARQFPNYSSELNVNALLLGDSALYLCASSLAAGLGNTEAFFGQGTRLTVV.